This T cell receptor beta chain was recovered during a study of vaccination and CD4 T cells after COVID-19. On this clonotype: Antigen unknown.

Germline V gives CDR1 MNHEY, CDR2 SVGAGI. This CDR3 contains 13 residues. V gave up 1 base and J gave up 14 bases, with 16 bases separating them. Sequenced with the Oncomine TCR Beta short-read assay was DNA taken from cultured CD4+ T cells. TCRdb passed the PCR reads through MiXCR, listing each CDR3 protein once. The repertoire holds approximately 20,000 distinct CDR3 sequences, 70% seen once, with 4.5% to 7% in the top ten. The treatment: approximately nine-day PBMC culture with coronavirus spike peptide pools or control peptides (ViraFEST assay). Source material: CD4+ T cells from blood, cultured in vitro. The chain carries TRBV6-5 and TRBJ2-3; D might be TRBD1 or TRBD2, each matching 5 bases. The origin of this receptor is a human donor who had recovered from COVID-19. CDR3 loop: CASSYLGEPVRYF. The DNA of the CDR3 is TGTGCCAGCAGTTACTTGGGGGAGCCGGTCCGGTATTTT.